This T cell receptor beta chain derives from a study of regulatory T cells in long-lasting Graves disease. Study-wide points: Clonotypes that were public and shared totalled fewer than 3,500 in persistent patients versus 966 in new patients.

This clonotype was counted a few times. What it recognizes is unknown. TCR beta libraries were built with iRepertoire HTBI primers and Arm-PCR of CDR3 regions. TCRdb reprocessed the multiplex PCR reads with MiXCR, giving one entry per CDR3 protein. The sample has a few hundred thousand distinct CDR3 sequences; roughly 25% are singletons. The time point: persistent/refractory GD, antithyroid drugs over 5 years with positive TRAb. Researchers made the TCR library from RNA that was extracted from PBMCs. The sequence derives from a middle-aged woman with Graves disease. The source material was peripheral blood mononuclear cells (PBMCs), sampled when the disease was refractory, from a patient treated with antithyroid drugs.

The CDR3 bases are TGTGCCAGCAGCTTAGCATCAGTGGGACAGGGGGCACCCCTCCACTTT. This encodes CASSLASVGQGAPLHF. The chain carries TRBV7-2 and TRBJ1-6; 11 bases match TRBD1. The V gene end was trimmed by 0 bases and the J gene end by 11 bases; junction bases not matched to a gene: 6. CDR3 length equals 16 residues. In germline, CDR1 is SGHTA, CDR2 FQGNSA.